This TCR beta chain was recovered during a study of shared clonotypes between healthy human individuals (dated by TCRdb to 2018 to 2021). Describing the broader study: The cohort included a few men and a couple of women between 18 and 49 years of age. The study deeply sequenced blood TCR repertoires of about 5 healthy adults to estimate repertoire size and the extent of clonotype sharing between individuals. To increase sequencing depth and limit assay-specific biases, TCR repertoire library preparation and sequencing were carried out by different laboratories using diverse techniques. For each donor, CD4 naive and CD4 memory were each given three plates, CD8 naive was given two plates, and CD8 memory was given one plate. Between about 0.8 and 8.9 billion PBMCs per donor were obtained by leukapheresis.

CDR1 SGHNT and CDR2 YENEEA are derived from the germline V gene. The cysteine opens and the phenylalanine closes a CDR3 of 13 amino acids. Just the 39-base CDR3 DNA is kept, in frame starting at base 1. Between the V and J ends, shortened by 1 base and 6 bases respectively, the junction contains 7 bases. The donors were healthy, HIV-negative adults who had no recently reported acute infections or vaccinations. Every donor was a Caucasian adult residing in Nashville, Tennessee, USA. CD4+ T cells were enriched by magnetic negative selection, after which naive cells were positively selected on CD45RA and the negative fraction was taken as the memory subset. After blood collection by leukapheresis, PBMCs were isolated using Ficoll-Histopaque density gradient centrifugation and then cryopreserved in the vapor phase of liquid nitrogen. Purity and quantity of every magnetically sorted T cell population were checked by analytical flow cytometry. Each sorted fraction had its genomic DNA isolated and then quantified by UV absorbance on a Nanodrop 2000c.

Using the deep immunoSEQ assay, multiplex PCR amplified TCR CDR3 regions from genomic DNA. For each cell subset, the extracted genomic DNA was distributed evenly across all wells of several immunoSEQ 96-well plates, and each plate served as one replicate. For sorted subsets, roughly 200 ng genomic DNA, equal to some 28,000 T cell genomes, was loaded into each replicate PCR. Purified libraries were measured with a Qubit 3.0 fluorometer, size-checked on a Bioanalyzer 2100, and measured again with the KAPA Library Quantification kit. A separate single-read 150-cycle Illumina NextSeq 550 flow cell was used to sequence each immunoSEQ 96-well plate. The authors processed their data as follows. Because the immunoSEQ output held only junctional sequences and lacked quality scores, the filtering could not match the filtering applied to full-length reads. Sequences were annotated with PyIR, a Python wrapper for IgBLAST v1.9, using IMGT germline references to assign V/J genes and CDR3. Reads were removed for weak V/J assignments (E-value above 1e-6), missing CDR3, stop codons, out-of-frame junctions, or ambiguous translated residues. A V3J clonotype was defined by an identical inferred V gene, J gene, and CDR3 amino acid sequence. Percentage overlap between repertoires was calculated by dividing the number of shared unique clonotypes by the size of the smaller repertoire. Richness of each repertoire was evaluated using RTK rarefaction, the Chao1 estimator, and Recon v2.1 estimates of unobserved clonotypes. Generation probabilities were computed with OLGA for all TCRbeta clonotypes obtained by the gDNA method from a handful of donors. In its TCRdb copy, this immuneACCESS table keeps in-frame sequences only and misses some clones. Where compared with another copy, unresolved V genes explain less than half of these, and the others have no known cause. The DNA was the basis for D and trimming; V, J and clone size are from that table. Here the sample has approximately 2.1 million clones; approximately 93% occur a single time. The biggest ten clones account for about 0.37% of the sample.

Concerning this clone: Its antigen is not yet known. Base qualities are not provided; no much larger clone lies one nucleotide away.

The research as a whole found: Pairwise subsampling indicated that sequencing depth was expected to affect the degree of clonotype sharing among donors. Compared with non-shared clonotypes, clonotypes shared by all four sorted-subset donors had higher generation probabilities. Sampling was restricted to blood, and TCR repertoires in tissue are likely to differ from TCR repertoires in blood. Larger estimated clonotype richness was generally found for naive subsets than for memory subsets. Because the study included a small number of donors, the genetic and exposure-history diversity represented was limited. Sharing across a handful of donors was observed for approximately 5% of naive CD4, under 4% of naive CD8, 2.3% of memory CD4, and about 0.4% of memory CD8 clonotypes. Even with the large sequencing depth, rarefaction of the sorted-subset datasets indicated that sequencing was incomplete.

The receptor was derived from a man aged 18 to 30 in good health. Some clones in this sample may be carry-over from other donors' samples. The specimen sequenced was naive CD4+ T cells from PBMCs. The sample's cell subset or site label is to be understood as: CD45RA+ positively selected. This chain is built from TRBV11-3 and TRBJ2-1; there is no confident call for the D gene. The CDR3 amino acid sequence is: CASSLVSANEQFF. The nucleotide sequence is TGTGCCAGCAGCTTAGTCTCCGCCAATGAGCAGTTCTTC.